This TCR beta chain was obtained from a study of shared clonotypes between healthy human individuals. Replicate PCRs run on sorted subsets employed approximately 0.2 ug DNA, around 27,000 T cell genomes. The data were produced by immunoSEQ multiplex PCR, yet TCRdb's version contains in-frame clones alone and is incomplete. The table includes hundreds of thousands of clones, 70% to 75% detected once. Findings and caveats of the study: The study found roughly 5% of naive CD4 clonotypes shared across several donors.

A few counts support this clone. Its matching antigen is unknown. Donors were Caucasian adults residing in Nashville, Tennessee, USA. Splitting the CD4+ cells yielded a CD45RA+ naive subset and a CD45RA-negative memory subset. The clonotype comes from a man younger than 45 in good health. The sequenced sample was memory CD4+ T cells sorted from blood. Subset given: CD45RA-negative fraction.

The CDR3 region is CASSSTSVKNNEQFF. The DNA for the CDR3 is TGTGCCAGCAGCTCCACTAGCGTAAAGAACAATGAGCAGTTCTTC. This chain connects TRBV7-3 to TRBJ2-1; the match to TRBD2 covers 7 bases. The CDR3 is 15 amino acids. Germline CDR1 reads SGHTA; CDR2 reads FQGTGA. V trimming: 4 bases; J trimming: 5 bases; junction bases outside the gene matches: 8.